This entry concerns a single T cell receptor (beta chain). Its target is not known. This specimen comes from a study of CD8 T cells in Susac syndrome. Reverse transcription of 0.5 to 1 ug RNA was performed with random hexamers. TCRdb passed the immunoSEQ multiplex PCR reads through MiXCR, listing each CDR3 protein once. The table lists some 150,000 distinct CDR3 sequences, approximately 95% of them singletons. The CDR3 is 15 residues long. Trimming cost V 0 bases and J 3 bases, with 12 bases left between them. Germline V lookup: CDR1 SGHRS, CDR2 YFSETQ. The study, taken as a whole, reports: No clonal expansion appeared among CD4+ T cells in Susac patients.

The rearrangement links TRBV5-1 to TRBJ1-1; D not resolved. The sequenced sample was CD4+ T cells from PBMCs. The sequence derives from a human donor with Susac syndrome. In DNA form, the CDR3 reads TGCGCCAGCAGCTTGGGAGGCACCACACACACTGAAGCTTTCTTT. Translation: CASSLGGTTHTEAFF.